The 24 T cell receptor beta chains listed next were all sequenced from one sample in a study of molecular identifiers for immune sequencing clone quantification. Each CDR3 protein gets one entry after TCRdb re-called the PCR reads with MiXCR. Of over 85,000 distinct CDR3 sequences in the sample, approximately 25% were seen once. Source material: naive CD8+ T cells from blood, with Jurkat cell RNA spiked in. Described subset: FACS-sorted CD8+CD4-CCR7+CD45RA+ naive T cells. The receptors come from a human donor in good health. Some libraries in this study had Jurkat cell RNA spiked in.

A note on this clonotype: This may come from a read error, since a much larger clone is one base off. The V and J genes are TRBV2 and TRBJ2-3; D possibly corresponds to TRBD2 (5 bases). The CDR3 contains 18 residues. The V gene's germline CDR1 is SNHLY and CDR2 FYNNEI. Trimming took off 0 bases at V and 1 base at J, with 17 bases between the two ends. CDR3 sequence reads: CASSEALDPLGGTDTQYF. CDR3 nucleotides: TGTGCCAGCAGTGAAGCGCTTGACCCCCTGGGAGGCACAGATACGCAGTATTTT. Filled out from reference TRBV2 and TRBJ2-3, the complete variable domain reads EPEVTQTPSHQVTQMGQEVILRCVPISNHLYFYWYRQILGQKVEFLVSFYNNEISEKSEIFDDQFSVERPDGSNFTLKIRSTKLEDSAMYFCASSEALDPLGGTDTQYFGPGTRLTVL.

The chain employs TRBV7-9 and TRBJ2-1, with 7 bases matching TRBD2. The trim removed 8 bases at V and 10 bases at J, leaving 23 bases unmatched. The length of the CDR3 is 17 residues. CDR1 and CDR2 (germline): SEHNR, FQNEAQ (reference sequence). The CDR3 here is CASRPPEIGRANREQFF. In nucleotides, the CDR3 is TGTGCCAGCCGACCCCCGGAAATAGGGAGGGCGAATCGAGAGCAGTTCTTC. The full variable domain, rest sourced from reference TRBV7-9 and TRBJ2-1, is DTGVSQNPRHKITKRGQNVTFRCDPISEHNRLYWYRQTLGQGPEFLTYFQNEAQLEKSRLLSDRFSAERPKGSFSTLEIQRTEQGDSAMYLCASRPPEIGRANREQFFGPGTRLTVL.

This clonotype was recorded many times. The chain employs TRBV5-1 and TRBJ2-3, with D perhaps TRBD1 (6 bases). CDR1 is SGHRS, CDR2 YFSETQ, per germline. V lost 2 bases and J lost 0, with 13 bases in between. The length of the CDR3 is 16 residues. In DNA form, the CDR3 reads TGCGCCAGCAGCTTAAACGGACAGCCTAGCACAGATACGCAGTATTTT. It specifies CASSLNGQPSTDTQYF.

This clonotype was seen many times. This chain uses TRBV27 with TRBJ1-1; TRBD1 is a possible D gene (6 bases). V was trimmed by 3 bases and J by 4 bases, leaving 12 bases between them. Germline V gives CDR1 MNHEY, CDR2 SMNVEV (reference sequence). The length of the CDR3 is 14 residues. CDR3 coding DNA: TGTGCCAGCAGTTTCCAAGACAGGTTCACTGAAGCTTTCTTT. This translates into CASSFQDRFTEAFF.

This clonotype was picked up many times. The chain has TRBV7-9 and TRBJ2-3; 11 bases map to TRBD2. V gave up 5 bases and J gave up 4 bases; unmatched junction bases: 8. From germline, CDR1 is SEHNR and CDR2 FQNEAQ (reference sequence). CDR3 length: 16 residues. CDR3 sequence (DNA): TGTGCCAGCAGCGAAACACTAGCGGGAGTCGCAGATACGCAGTATTTT. It is translated as CASSETLAGVADTQYF.

The chain has TRBV7-9 and TRBJ2-5, with 7 bases lining up with TRBD1. V shed 8 bases and J 3 bases; nucleotides not matched to a gene: 9. Germline CDR1 is SEHNR and CDR2 is FQNEAQ (reference sequence). The CDR3 is 14 amino acids. The DNA of the CDR3 is TGTGCCAGCGTCCCCCGGGACAGAGAAGAGACCCAGTACTTC. This translates into CASVPRDREETQYF.

This sequence joins TRBV20-1 and TRBJ2-1, with D tentatively TRBD2 (6 bases). This CDR3 has 15 residues. Trimming removed 6 bases at V and 8 bases at J, with 23 bases between. Germline assignment: CDR1 DFQATT and CDR2 SNEGSKA (reference sequence). CDR3 DNA: TGCAGTGCCCGTAATTTGGTCGGGAGCCTTTATGAGCAGTTCTTC. Translation: CSARNLVGSLYEQFF.

A word on this clonotype: This may be a read error: a much more frequent sequence differs by one nucleotide. The V gene is TRBV7-2, the J gene TRBJ2-3; tentatively, D is TRBD1 (6 bases). V was clipped by 7 bases and J by 4 bases, with 12 bases between them. Germline V gives CDR1 SGHTA, CDR2 FQGNSA. This CDR3 contains 13 residues. The CDR3 region has the DNA TGTGCCAGCAACCCCGGGACACCAGATACGCAGTATTTT. It translates to CASNPGTPDTQYF. Based on the CDR3 plus reference TRBV7-2 and TRBJ2-3, the full variable domain is GAGVSQSPSNKVTEKGKDVELRCDPISGHTALYWYRQSLGQGLEFLIYFQGNSAPDKSGLPSDRFSAERTGGSVSTLTIQRTQQEDSAVYLCASNPGTPDTQYFGPGTRLTVL.

CDR3 sequence reads: CASSAGGGLGEQYF. CDR3 coding DNA: TGTGCCAGCAGCGCGGGGGGAGGGCTTGGCGAGCAGTACTTC. J is TRBJ2-7 and V is TRBV7-3; 8 positions agree with TRBD2. The CDR3 contains 14 residues. CDR1 SGHTA and CDR2 FQGTGA come from the germline V gene. V dropped 5 bases and J dropped 6; count of bases not matched to a gene: 9.

This clonotype was observed many times. V and J are TRBV4-3 and TRBJ2-7, with a weak D call TRBD1 (5 bases). Trimming took 0 bases from V and 9 from J, leaving 24 bases between them. Germline-derived CDR1 and CDR2 are LGHNA and YSLEER. The CDR3 runs to 17 residues. The DNA for the CDR3 is TGCGCCAGCAGCCAAGATCTTAATTGGGATGACAGCACCGGGCAGTACTTC. Its translation is CASSQDLNWDDSTGQYF.

The rearrangement links TRBV2 to TRBJ2-5; 7 nucleotides line up with TRBD2. The germline gives CDR1 SNHLY, CDR2 FYNNEI. This CDR3 comprises 15 residues. With 7 bases clipped from V and 5 bases from J, the junction kept 13 bases outside the gene matches. The CDR3 loop reads CASTDRGREGETQYF. The CDR3 DNA reads TGTGCCAGCACTGACCGCGGCAGGGAGGGGGAGACCCAGTACTTC.

This clonotype was counted many times. CDR3 loop: CASNSRGTAPQETQYF. The CDR3 DNA is TGTGCCAGCAACTCGAGAGGGACAGCTCCCCAAGAGACCCAGTACTTC. This chain uses TRBV13 with TRBJ2-5, with TRBD1 identical over 7 bases. Trimming cost V 7 bases and J 1 base; bases outside gene matches: 12. The CDR3 loop spans 16 amino acids. Germline V gene data show CDR1 as PRHDT and CDR2 as FYEKMQ (reference sequence).

This clonotype appeared a few times. The chain has TRBV27 and TRBJ2-3; 9 bases are a match to TRBD2. The CDR3 runs 15 residues. Germline CDR1 MNHEY, CDR2 SMNVEV (reference sequence). V trimming: 5 bases; J trimming: 5 bases; junction bases outside the gene matches: 8. CDR3 coding DNA: TGTGCCAGCAGTATTGGGACTAGCCCGGGAGATACGCAGTATTTT. Protein sequence: CASSIGTSPGDTQYF.

This clonotype has at least ten counts. The chain has TRBV4-3 and TRBJ2-6; D is perhaps TRBD1 (6 bases). Trimming removed 6 bases at V and 0 bases at J, with 9 bases between. Germline assignment: CDR1 LGHNA and CDR2 YSLEER. This CDR3 contains 15 residues. The CDR3 region has the DNA TGCGCCAGCAGACCGGACAGCTCTGGGGCCAACGTCCTGACTTTC. Encoded protein: CASRPDSSGANVLTF.

Turning to this clonotype: An end of the junction differs from the germline gene, which may be a read error. The gene calls are TRBV20-1 and TRBJ1-6, with TRBD1 matching 12 bases. CDR1 is DFQATT and CDR2 is SNEGSKA in the germline V gene (reference sequence). This CDR3 comprises 21 residues. CDR3 region: CSALRGGDRGLTGTTNPPLHF. The CDR3 nucleotides are TGCAGTGCTCTCCGAGGAGGGGACAGGGGGCTTACGGGTACTACTAATCCACCCCTCCACTTT.

As regards this clonotype: The junction shows a germline mismatch at one end, possibly a read error. This chain uses TRBV29-1 with TRBJ2-5; 7 bases fit TRBD1. This CDR3 region has 13 residues. Germline V gene lookup returns CDR1 SQVTM and CDR2 ANQGSEA. CDR3 coding DNA: TGCAGCTACAACGACAGGGTCCAAGAGACTCAGTACTTC. It specifies CSYNDRVQETQYF.

This clonotype was seen a handful of times. This chain links TRBV14 with TRBJ2-7; 9 bases map to TRBD2. The CDR3 totals 15 residues. From germline, CDR1 is SGHDN and CDR2 FVKESK. V gave up 1 base and J gave up 4 bases; unmatched junction bases: 5. The chain's CDR3 is CASSQGSGLAYEQYF. In nucleotides, the CDR3 is TGTGCCAGCAGCCAAGGTTCGGGACTAGCTTACGAGCAGTACTTC.

As to this clonotype: One end of the junction varies from germline; a read error may be responsible. The chain uses TRBV5-3 and TRBJ2-7; D perhaps matches TRBD1 (6 bases). TRBV5-3 is annotated as an ORF whose role is uncertain. CDR3 length: 14 amino acids. CDR3 sequence reads: CASSLTGNSYAQYF. CDR3 DNA: TGTGCCAGCAGCTTGACAGGAAACTCCTACGCGCAGTACTTC.

There are many counts of this clonotype. This chain uses TRBV14 with TRBJ1-6, with no clear D. Germline V gives CDR1 SGHDN, CDR2 FVKESK. V lost 0 bases to trimming and J lost 6 bases, with 12 bases between them. This CDR3 contains 16 residues. CDR3 in amino acids: CASSQDLGLTNSPLHF. The CDR3 DNA reads TGTGCCAGCAGCCAAGATCTTGGGCTGACTAATTCACCCCTCCACTTT.

The chain couples TRBV15 to TRBJ2-2, with 9 bases fitting TRBD1. CDR1 is LNHNV, CDR2 YYDKDF, per germline (reference sequence). CDR3 size: 16 residues. V was clipped by 5 bases and J by 2 bases; unmatched bases: 6. The CDR3 loop reads CATSVPGQGNTGELFF. The CDR3 DNA follows: TGTGCCACCAGCGTCCCGGGACAGGGAAACACCGGGGAGCTGTTTTTT.

The CDR3 sequence is CASSSWTDNEQFF. CDR3 nucleotide sequence: TGTGCCAGCAGCTCGTGGACCGACAATGAGCAGTTCTTC. This chain connects TRBV7-9 to TRBJ2-1; D gene uncertain. CDR3 length: 13 amino acids. The germline V and J ends were trimmed by 4 bases and 5 bases, with 9 bases remaining between them. The germline CDR1 and CDR2 sequences are SEHNR and FQNEAQ (reference sequence). The variable domain in full, completed from reference TRBV7-9 and TRBJ2-1, reads DTGVSQNPRHKITKRGQNVTFRCDPISEHNRLYWYRQTLGQGPEFLTYFQNEAQLEKSRLLSDRFSAERPKGSFSTLEIQRTEQGDSAMYLCASSSWTDNEQFFGPGTRLTVL.

The chain has TRBV12-3 or TRBV12-4 and TRBJ2-7; 10 bases are a match to TRBD2. This CDR3 comprises 13 residues. V gave up 7 bases and J gave up 2 bases; unmatched junction bases: 2. CDR3 bases: TGTGCCAGCACGCTAGCGGGAGCCTACGAGCAGTACTTC. This encodes CASTLAGAYEQYF.

Regarding this clonotype: A clone one base away is much larger, so this may be a read error. The CDR3 bases are TGTGCCAGCAGCTCCTGGGGAGTGGGCACTAAAGCTTTCTTT. This gives the protein CASSSWGVGTKAFF. The gene calls are TRBV5-3 and TRBJ1-1; D gene unclear. TRBV5-3 is identified as an open reading frame with a role that is uncertain. The CDR3 length is 14 residues.

The gene calls are TRBV11-2 and TRBJ1-6; the D gene is possibly TRBD1 (5 bases). The CDR3 has 13 residues. Trimming left V 5 bases short and J 9 bases short, with 11 bases between. Germline-derived CDR1 and CDR2 are SGHAT and FQNNGV. The CDR3 bases are TGTGCCAGCAGCCCCGGGACCGGTTCACCCCTCCACTTT. It translates to CASSPGTGSPLHF. Full variable domain (remainder filled in from reference TRBV11-2 and TRBJ1-6): EAGVAQSPRYKIIEKRQSVAFWCNPISGHATLYWYQQILGQGPKLLIQFQNNGVVDDSQLPKDRFSAERLKGVDSTLKIQPAKLEDSAVYLCASSPGTGSPLHFGNGTRLTVT.